The entry that follows covers one T cell receptor beta chain sequence. The data were taken from a study of blood T cell repertoires in COVID-19. Those who participated ranged in age from about 18 to 89 years and resided in about two dozen US areas. Recovered status applied to Cohort 3 donors who had two consecutive negative PCRs. It also applied to those with clearance or with symptom resolution. Germline trimming cut 6 bases from V and 1 base from J; bases unmatched to any gene: 13. The CDR3 totals 19 residues. The germline gives CDR1 MDHEN, CDR2 SYDVKM. TCRdb's copy holds only in-frame clones and misses some; the assay was immunoSEQ multiplex PCR. Seen here are approximately 150,000 clones, around four fifths observed once, and the top ten hold roughly 7.3%.

Sequencing input: PBMCs or T cells enriched from blood (not recorded which). The chain has TRBV28 and TRBJ2-1; 12 positions match TRBD2. The origin of this receptor is a woman aged 45-65 years who had recovered from COVID-19. The DNA of the CDR3 is TGTGCCAGCAGCTACACCGACCCACTAGCGGGAGGATCCTACAATGAGCAGTTCTTC. Translated, it gives CASSYTDPLAGGSYNEQFF. The full variable domain, rest sourced from reference TRBV28 and TRBJ2-1, is DVKVTQSSRYLVKRTGEKVFLECVQDMDHENMFWYRQDPGLGLRLIYFSYDVKMKEKGDIPEGYSVSREKKERFSLILESASTNQTSMYLCASSYTDPLAGGSYNEQFFGPGTRLTVL.